Listed below are T cell receptor beta chains from one sample, sequenced in a study of neurological immune-mediated disorders. TCRdb itself ran the 5' RACE reads through MiXCR, one entry per CDR3 protein. The sample contains 59,000 or so distinct CDR3 sequences, roughly 13% of which appear only once. Sample: PBMCs. The receptor source for this set is a woman aged 60 to 75 with HTLV-1-associated myelopathy (HAM/TSP). The CDR3 runs from the conserved cysteine through the conserved F or W. The order of the fields is CDR3 DNA, CDR3 protein, V gene, D gene, J gene, clone size. The D gene is left open where the match is weak. Clone sizes are given selectively: once, few, many, or a class where the clone is expanded.

TGCAGTGCGGATGGACTAGCGGGAGGGGTGGATACGCAGTATTTT,CSADGLAGGVDTQYF,TRBV20-1,TRBD2,TRBJ2-3,many
TGCGCCAGCAGTGAACAAGGGCATAGGGATGGCTACACCTTC,CASSEQGHRDGYTF,TRBV10-2,.,TRBJ1-2,many
TGTGCCAGCGGGACCCGTGGGGACACTGAAGCTTTCTTT,CASGTRGDTEAFF,TRBV11-2,.,TRBJ1-1,many
TGTGCCAGCAGCTTAGCCACCACCGGGGAGCAGTACTTC,CASSLATTGEQYF,TRBV7-9,.,TRBJ2-7,.
TGCAGTGCTAGAGAGGCCTTGACCCCTTTCGAGCGGGAGGTTAGTGAGCAGTTCTTC,CSAREALTPFEREVSEQFF,TRBV20-1,TRBD2,TRBJ2-1,many
TGTGCCACCAGTACCGCCATGCCCCCGGATACGCAGTATTTT,CATSTAMPPDTQYF,TRBV24-1,.,TRBJ2-3,many
TGCGCCAGCAGCCACGACAGCACATATACGCAGTATTTT,CASSHDSTYTQYF,TRBV5-1,.,TRBJ2-3,.
TGTGCCAGCAGTTACGCTAGCGGGAGTGATACGCAGTATTTT,CASSYASGSDTQYF,TRBV6-5,TRBD2,TRBJ2-3,many
TGCGCCAGCAGCTTACGTCCTAGCGGGAACGGCGAGGAGACCCAGTACTTC,CASSLRPSGNGEETQYF,TRBV5-1,TRBD2,TRBJ2-5,many
TGTGCCAGCAGCGTAGACGCAGTGAACACTGAAGCTTTCTTT,CASSVDAVNTEAFF,TRBV9,.,TRBJ1-1,.
TGCGCCAGCAGCTTGGCGGGACAGAACACTGAAGCTTTCTTT,CASSLAGQNTEAFF,TRBV5-1,.,TRBJ1-1,many
TGTGCCAGCACAGGGCAGCGGTTCTATGGCTACACCTTC,CASTGQRFYGYTF,TRBV25-1,.,TRBJ1-2,many
TGTTCCAGCAGCCTGGGACAGGGAGGAAGGAGCTCCTACGAGCAGTACTTC,CSSSLGQGGRSSYEQYF,TRBV13,TRBD1,TRBJ2-7,.
TGTGCCAGCAGCTTAAACAGCGATAGACTAGTAGGCGATACGCAGTATTTT,CASSLNSDRLVGDTQYF,TRBV7-3,.,TRBJ2-3,many
TGTGCCAGCAGCAATCTTCTGGGGACCGAGCGATTAGCTAACTATGGCTACACCTTC,CASSNLLGTERLANYGYTF,TRBV21-1,.,TRBJ1-2,many
TGCAGTGCTAGACCCATAACCTTAGACAACCTGAGGCGTGGAGCTTTCTTT,CSARPITLDNLRRGAFF,TRBV20-1,.,TRBJ1-1,few
TGCGCCAGCAGCAAAAGTACTAGCGGCACAGATACGCAGTATTTT,CASSKSTSGTDTQYF,TRBV4-1,TRBD2,TRBJ2-3,many
TGCAGTGTGAGGCGGGGACCCATTTACAATGAGCAGTTCTTC,CSVRRGPIYNEQFF,TRBV20-1,.,TRBJ2-1,few
TGCGCCAGCAGCTTGGATGTGAGGGTTGGCTACACCTTC,CASSLDVRVGYTF,TRBV5-1,.,TRBJ1-2,many
TGTGCCAGCAGGCCCAGTTTTACTGAAGCTTTCTTT,CASRPSFTEAFF,TRBV27,.,TRBJ1-1,many
TGTGCCAGCAGCCTTAGCGGAGCGAAAGAGACCCAGTACTTC,CASSLSGAKETQYF,TRBV7-2,.,TRBJ2-5,many
TGCAGCGTTGAAGGTCACGGGTCCCGCGAGCAGTACTTC,CSVEGHGSREQYF,TRBV29-1,.,TRBJ2-7,.
TGTGCCAGCAGATCGGCCCCCCCCTTCTCCTACGAGCAGTACTTC,CASRSAPPFSYEQYF,TRBV5-5,.,TRBJ2-7,many
TGCGCCAGCAGCTTGATGGTTTTCGCGGGGTCGAACACTGAAGCTTTCTTT,CASSLMVFAGSNTEAFF,TRBV5-1,.,TRBJ1-1,many
TGTGCCAGCAGAACTAGCGGCTCCTACAATGAGCAGTTCTTC,CASRTSGSYNEQFF,TRBV2,TRBD2,TRBJ2-1,few
TGTGCCAGCAGCTTAGAGAGAACCTACGAGCAGTACTTC,CASSLERTYEQYF,TRBV11-1,.,TRBJ2-7,.
TGTGCCAGCAGCCCCCGGACAGGGTGGGCGACCACTGAAGCTTTCTTT,CASSPRTGWATTEAFF,TRBV5-5,TRBD1,TRBJ1-1,many
TGTGCCAGCAGCGTGCTGTATCGAACCGGGACACACTGCGGTGGCTACACCTTC,CASSVLYRTGTHCGGYTF,TRBV9,.,TRBJ1-2,few
TGTGCCAGCAGTTACGGCGAGGGGGCCGCCTATAGCAATCAGCCCCAGCATTTT,CASSYGEGAAYSNQPQHF,TRBV6-6,TRBD1,TRBJ1-5,.
TGCGCCAGCAGCCGAGACGGGCCACCGAAGCAGTTCTTC,CASSRDGPPKQFF,TRBV4-1,.,TRBJ2-1,.